This record concerns one T cell receptor (beta chain) sequence. Its antigen is as yet unknown. The data were taken from a study of T-cell reconstitution after alpha-beta-depleted transplantation in children. General study points: T-cell numbers and diversity, one year after transplant, stemmed largely from T cells that were newly produced. At day 60, the high TCRbeta diversity found in some patients originated from recipient T cells and thymic progenitors that had survived.

With 0 bases removed from V and 4 bases from J, the gap between germline ends came to 8 bases. The CDR3 loop spans 14 amino acids. The germline V gene has CDR1 ENHRY and CDR2 SYGVKD. Unique molecular identifiers were incorporated when the TCRbeta library was constructed. One entry per CDR3 protein results from TCRdb running MiXCR on the PCR reads. Among about 540,000 distinct CDR3 sequences listed, more than 20% were seen once. Source: PBMCs, taken before TCRalphabeta/CD19-depleted stem cell transplant. The chain links TRBV10-3 to TRBJ2-3, with D perhaps matching TRBD1 (5 bases). The sequence derives from a boy under two years old with Wiskott-Aldrich syndrome, due to receive a stem cell transplant. CDR3 bases: TGTGCCATCAGTGAGTCGGGGCAGGCAGATACGCAGTATTTT. Protein: CAISESGQADTQYF.